This T cell receptor (beta chain) was sequenced during a study of control samples from healthy donors and cancer patients. This CDR3 is built from 15 residues. Per germline, CDR1 MNHEY and CDR2 SVGEGT. V lost 2 bases and J lost 2, with 11 bases in between. Assay used: immunoSEQ multiplex PCR; TCRdb lists only in-frame clones, some missing. The sample lists 100,000 to 150,000 clones, just under 95% occurring once. The TCR sequence derives from a man aged 25 to 40 in good health. The sample consisted of blood. The chain employs TRBV6-2 or TRBV6-3 and TRBJ2-3; no reliable D call. This CDR3 is CASSYNDQITDTQYF. CDR3 in DNA: TGTGCCAGCAGTTACAATGACCAGATCACAGATACGCAGTATTTT.